The source of this T cell receptor beta chain is a study of blood T cell repertoires in COVID-19. Turning to the study itself: Sources were T cells, B-cell-depleted T cells, or PBMCs; the material itself was cDNA or gDNA.

Individuals aged about 18 to 100 years were recruited from 24 US areas. Some clones are missing from TCRdb's copy, which holds only in-frame ones; the method was immunoSEQ multiplex PCR. Among about 270,000 clones listed, about nine tenths were seen once. V was clipped by 5 bases and J by 1 base, with 11 bases between them. Germline V gives CDR1 SEHNR, CDR2 FQNEAQ (reference sequence). This CDR3 region has 15 residues. The V and J genes are TRBV7-9 and TRBJ1-4; possible D gene TRBD1, 5 bases. The sequence was collected from a woman between 50 and 59 years old who had recovered from COVID-19. Sequenced input: PBMCs or T cells enriched from blood (not recorded which). The CDR3 sequence is CASSPDTGTNEKLFF. The CDR3 region has the DNA TGTGCCAGCAGCCCGGACACTGGAACTAATGAAAAACTGTTTTTT.